Listed below are T cell receptor beta chains from one sample, sequenced in a study of CD8 T cells in ankylosing spondylitis. In TCRdb, the 5' RACE reads were re-called with MiXCR into one record per CDR3 protein. The table lists under 10,000 distinct CDR3 sequences, around 6% of them singletons. Sequencing used blood, either unsorted or a sorted T cell fraction (not recorded which). The source of these receptors is a female donor with ankylosing spondylitis or in good health (not recorded which). Both conserved end residues are part of each CDR3. Fields, in order: CDR3 protein, CDR3 DNA, V gene, J gene, clone size, CDR3 length, D gene. D genes are given only for firm matches. The size field is filled for only some rows; it gives once, few, many or a size class.

CASSTSQGPNTGELFF	TGTGCCAGCAGCACCAGTCAGGGCCCGAACACCGGGGAGCTGTTTTTT	TRBV9	TRBJ2-2	many	16	.
CASSPTSGSNEQFF	TGTGCCAGCAGCCCCACCAGCGGGAGCAATGAGCAGTTCTTC	TRBV9	TRBJ2-1	many	14	TRBD2
CASSAPGQGNSPLHF	TGTGCCAGCAGCGCGCCGGGACAGGGGAATTCACCCCTCCACTTT	TRBV9	TRBJ1-6	many	15	TRBD1
CASSPARGEPSTEAFF	TGTGCCAGCAGCCCCGCCCGAGGAGAGCCCTCTACTGAAGCTTTCTTT	TRBV9	TRBJ1-1	many	16	.
CASSAQGRSEQYF	TGTGCCAGCAGCGCCCAAGGGAGGAGCGAGCAGTACTTC	TRBV9	TRBJ2-7	.	13	.
CASSVALAGGPDEQFF	TGTGCCAGCAGCGTCGCCCTAGCGGGGGGGCCGGATGAGCAGTTCTTC	TRBV9	TRBJ2-1	many	16	TRBD2
CASSVALAGGRTGELFF	TGTGCCAGCAGCGTAGCTCTAGCGGGGGGCCGCACCGGGGAGCTGTTTTTT	TRBV9	TRBJ2-2	many	17	TRBD2
CASSDPSGGEQQFF	TGTGCCAGCAGCGATCCTAGCGGGGGGGAGCAGCAGTTCTTC	TRBV9	TRBJ2-1	medium-sized	14	TRBD2
CASSVGRGSSYEQYF	TGTGCCAGCAGCGTAGGCAGAGGGTCTTCCTACGAGCAGTACTTC	TRBV9	TRBJ2-7	many	15	.
CASSVLEGEQYF	TGTGCCAGCAGCGTTCTGGAAGGCGAGCAGTACTTC	TRBV9	TRBJ2-7	many	12	.
CASSVAGAADTQYF	TGTGCCAGCAGCGTAGCCGGAGCTGCAGATACGCAGTATTTT	TRBV9	TRBJ2-3	.	14	.
CASSVGVLLTDTQYF	TGTGCCAGCAGCGTAGGAGTGTTGTTAACAGATACGCAGTATTTT	TRBV9	TRBJ2-3	medium-sized	15	.
CASSVMSGGAGETQYF	TGTGCCAGCAGCGTGATGAGCGGGGGGGCGGGAGAGACCCAGTACTTC	TRBV9	TRBJ2-5	many	16	TRBD2
CASSGVGRDRRYNEQFF	TGTGCCAGCAGCGGAGTGGGGAGGGACAGGAGATACAATGAGCAGTTCTTC	TRBV9	TRBJ2-1	medium-sized	17	.
CASSSGSSGNTIYF	TGTGCCAGCAGCTCAGGTAGCTCCGGAAACACCATATATTTT	TRBV9	TRBJ1-3	many	14	.
CASSVTGLGYGYTF	TGTGCCAGCAGCGTAACAGGGCTCGGCTATGGCTACACCTTC	TRBV9	TRBJ1-2	few	14	.
CASSPTGGLYEQYF	TGTGCCAGCAGCCCCACCGGGGGCCTGTACGAGCAGTACTTC	TRBV9	TRBJ2-7	few	14	.
CASSPYSWDRAFF	TGTGCCAGCAGCCCTTACTCTTGGGACAGGGCTTTCTTT	TRBV9	TRBJ1-1	many	13	TRBD1
CASSGTSGSRETQYF	TGTGCCAGCAGCGGGACTAGCGGGAGCCGAGAGACCCAGTACTTC	TRBV9	TRBJ2-5	.	15	TRBD2
CASTGGGADTQYF	TGTGCCAGCACGGGAGGCGGGGCAGATACGCAGTATTTT	TRBV9	TRBJ2-3	many	13	TRBD2
CASSDGQPNEKLFF	TGTGCCAGCAGCGATGGACAGCCTAATGAAAAACTGTTTTTT	TRBV9	TRBJ1-4	few	14	.
CASWDRENYGYTF	TGTGCCAGTTGGGACAGAGAAAACTATGGCTACACCTTC	TRBV21-1	TRBJ1-2	many	13	.
CASSVVSDSYEQYF	TGTGCCAGCAGCGTAGTCAGCGACTCCTACGAGCAGTACTTC	TRBV9	TRBJ2-7	.	14	.
CASSEAPIDYEQYF	TGTGCCAGCAGCGAGGCCCCGATAGACTACGAGCAGTACTTC	TRBV9	TRBJ2-7	many	14	.
CASREGGDNSPLHF	TGTGCCAGCAGGGAGGGAGGGGATAATTCACCCCTCCACTTT	TRBV9	TRBJ1-6	medium-sized	14	.
CASSPWTGGYAGELFF	TGTGCCAGCAGCCCCTGGACAGGGGGCTATGCCGGGGAGCTGTTTTTT	TRBV9	TRBJ2-2	many	16	TRBD1
CASSARQASFYGYTF	TGTGCCAGCAGCGCCAGACAGGCCTCATTCTATGGCTACACCTTC	TRBV9	TRBJ1-2	many	15	.
CASSSGQGIEAFF	TGTGCCAGCAGCTCTGGACAGGGGATTGAAGCTTTCTTT	TRBV9	TRBJ1-1	many	13	TRBD1
CASSVGLAGVTQYF	TGTGCCAGCAGCGTAGGGCTAGCGGGGGTGACGCAGTATTTT	TRBV9	TRBJ2-3	many	14	TRBD2
CASSVGGSNTEAFF	TGTGCCAGCAGCGTCGGGGGCTCGAACACTGAAGCTTTCTTT	TRBV9	TRBJ1-1	medium-sized	14	.
CASSVGQFSSYEQYF	TGTGCCAGCAGCGTAGGACAGTTCAGCTCCTACGAGCAGTACTTC	TRBV9	TRBJ2-7	medium-sized	15	.
CASSVVGAGNNEQFF	TGTGCCAGCAGCGTAGTTGGAGCGGGAAACAATGAGCAGTTCTTC	TRBV9	TRBJ2-1	few	15	TRBD2
CASSATGASGNTIYF	TGTGCCAGCAGCGCGACGGGGGCCAGTGGAAACACCATATATTTT	TRBV9	TRBJ1-3	many	15	.
CASSPRQELNTEAFF	TGTGCCAGCAGCCCCCGGCAGGAGCTGAACACTGAAGCTTTCTTT	TRBV9	TRBJ1-1	many	15	.
CASCGTSGSRETQYF	TGTGCCAGCTGTGGGACGAGCGGGAGTAGGGAGACCCAGTACTTC	TRBV7-3	TRBJ2-5	.	15	TRBD2
CASSLLSGTKETQYF	TGTGCCAGCAGCTTACTTAGCGGCACAAAAGAGACCCAGTACTTC	TRBV9	TRBJ2-5	.	15	.
CASSALLAGGLYNEQFF	TGTGCCAGCAGCGCATTACTAGCGGGGGGGCTGTACAATGAGCAGTTCTTC	TRBV9	TRBJ2-1	many	17	TRBD2
CASSPRTGLSSYNEQFF	TGTGCCAGCAGCCCTCGGACAGGACTGAGCTCCTACAATGAGCAGTTCTTC	TRBV9	TRBJ2-1	many	17	TRBD1
CASTRGGENTEAFF	TGTGCCAGCACCCGCGGGGGGGAGAACACTGAAGCTTTCTTT	TRBV9	TRBJ1-1	many	14	.
CASSVAVAGNEQFF	TGTGCCAGCAGCGTAGCTGTGGCTGGCAATGAGCAGTTCTTC	TRBV9	TRBJ2-1	many	14	.
CASSPQGTAETQYF	TGTGCCAGCAGCCCCCAGGGTACGGCGGAGACCCAGTACTTC	TRBV9	TRBJ2-5	many	14	.
CASSVGREGDTEAFF	TGTGCCAGCAGCGTAGGCAGGGAAGGGGACACTGAAGCTTTCTTT	TRBV9	TRBJ1-1	many	15	.
CASSVGGFTGELFF	TGTGCCAGCAGCGTTGGGGGCTTTACCGGGGAGCTGTTTTTT	TRBV9	TRBJ2-2	many	14	.
CASSRSGVNEQFF	TGTGCCAGCAGCCGTTCAGGGGTCAATGAGCAGTTCTTC	TRBV9	TRBJ2-1	many	13	.